The following is a T cell receptor (beta chain) sequence with its context. Trimming removed 3 bases from V and 6 bases from J, with 5 bases in between. The CDR3 is 11 residues long. The data stem from a study of blood T cell repertoires in COVID-19. As processed by the authors: Quantification of nucleated cells was approximated via reference gene primer amplification. Method: immunoSEQ multiplex PCR; TCRdb's copy keeps in-frame clones and lacks some. V and J calls and clone size are those listed in that table; D and trimming were worked out from the DNA. The table lists about 380,000 clones, less than 90% of them singletons.

This TCR derives from a woman aged 25 to 45 who had recovered from COVID-19. The material sequenced was PBMCs or T cells enriched from blood (not recorded which). The chain couples TRBV12-3 or TRBV12-4 to TRBJ1-2; unclear D gene. The CDR3 DNA reads as TGTGCCAGCAGTTTCGGTCATGGCTACACCTTC. It is translated as CASSFGHGYTF.